This T cell receptor (beta chain) came from a study of cytotoxic CD8 clonotypes in ibrutinib-treated CLL. The J segment lost 4 bases and the V segment lost 0 bases, leaving 6 bases of the junction unmatched. Looked up from germline, CDR1 is SGHNT and CDR2 is YYREEE (reference sequence). This CDR3 is built from 16 residues. Produced via immunoSEQ multiplex PCR; TCRdb's table is partial and in-frame only. This table has approximately 320,000 clones, roughly 71% appearing once. V gene TRBV5-4 combines with J gene TRBJ2-3; 9 bases are shared with TRBD1. The sequencing here drew on PBMCs, taken after 36 months of ibrutinib treatment. This sequence originates from a human donor with chronic lymphocytic leukemia. CDR3 sequence reads: CASSLGGTGFADTQYF. The CDR3 region has the DNA TGTGCCAGCAGCTTGGGCGGGACAGGGTTTGCAGATACGCAGTATTTT.